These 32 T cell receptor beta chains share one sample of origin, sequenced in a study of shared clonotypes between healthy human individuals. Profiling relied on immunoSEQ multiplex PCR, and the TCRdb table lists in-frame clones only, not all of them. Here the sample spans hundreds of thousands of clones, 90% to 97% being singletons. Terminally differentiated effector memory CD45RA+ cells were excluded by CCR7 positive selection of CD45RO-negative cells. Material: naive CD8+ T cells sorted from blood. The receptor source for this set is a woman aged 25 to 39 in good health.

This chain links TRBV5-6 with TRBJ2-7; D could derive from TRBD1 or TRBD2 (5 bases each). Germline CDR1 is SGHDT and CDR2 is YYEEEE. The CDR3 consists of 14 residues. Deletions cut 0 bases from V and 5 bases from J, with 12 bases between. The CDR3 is CASSLAGARHEQYF. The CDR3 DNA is TGTGCCAGCAGCTTGGCCGGGGCTAGACACGAGCAGTACTTC. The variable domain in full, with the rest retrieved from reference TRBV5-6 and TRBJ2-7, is DAGVTQSPTHLIKTRGQQVTLRCSPKSGHDTVSWYQQALGQGPQFIFQYYEEEERQRGNFPDRFSGHQFPNYSSELNVNALLLGDSALYLCASSLAGARHEQYFGPGTRLTVT.

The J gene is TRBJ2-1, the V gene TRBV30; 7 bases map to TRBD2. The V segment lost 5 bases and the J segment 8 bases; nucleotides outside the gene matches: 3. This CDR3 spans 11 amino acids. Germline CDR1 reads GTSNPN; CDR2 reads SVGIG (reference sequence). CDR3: CAWGLVDEQFF. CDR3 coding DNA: TGTGCCTGGGGACTAGTCGATGAGCAGTTCTTC.

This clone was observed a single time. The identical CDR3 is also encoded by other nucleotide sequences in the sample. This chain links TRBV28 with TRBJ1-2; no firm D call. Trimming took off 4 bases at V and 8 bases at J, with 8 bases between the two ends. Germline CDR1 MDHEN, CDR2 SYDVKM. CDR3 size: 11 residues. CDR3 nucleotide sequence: TGTGCCAGCAGTTCCTTGGGGGGCTACACCTTC. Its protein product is CASSSLGGYTF.

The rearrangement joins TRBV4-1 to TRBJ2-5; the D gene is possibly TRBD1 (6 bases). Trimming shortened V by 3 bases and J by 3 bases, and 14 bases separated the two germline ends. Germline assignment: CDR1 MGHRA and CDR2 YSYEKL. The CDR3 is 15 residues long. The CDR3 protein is CASSQPTGIEETQYF. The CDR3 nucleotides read TGCGCCAGCAGCCAGCCAACAGGGATCGAAGAGACCCAGTACTTC.

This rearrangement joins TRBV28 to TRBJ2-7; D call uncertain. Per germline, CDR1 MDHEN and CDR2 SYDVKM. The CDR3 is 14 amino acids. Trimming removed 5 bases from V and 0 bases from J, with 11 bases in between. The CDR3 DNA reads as TGTGCCAGCAGTCCGCGACCAAGCTCCTACGAGCAGTACTTC. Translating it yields CASSPRPSSYEQYF.

In DNA, the CDR3 is TGTGCCAGCAGTTACTGGGCTACCGGGGGGGAGCAGTACTTC. Residues: CASSYWATGGEQYF. V and J are TRBV6-6 and TRBJ2-7; 7 bases agree with TRBD2. With V trimmed by 1 base and J by 7 bases, 7 bases remained unmatched. Germline V gene sequence: CDR1 MNHNY, CDR2 SVGAGI (reference sequence). The CDR3 has 14 residues.

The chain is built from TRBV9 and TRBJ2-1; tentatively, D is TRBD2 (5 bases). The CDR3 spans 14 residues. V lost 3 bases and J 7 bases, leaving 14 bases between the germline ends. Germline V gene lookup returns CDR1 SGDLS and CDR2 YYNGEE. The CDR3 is CASSGGPPANEQFF. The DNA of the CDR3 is TGTGCCAGCAGCGGAGGGCCCCCTGCTAATGAGCAGTTCTTC.

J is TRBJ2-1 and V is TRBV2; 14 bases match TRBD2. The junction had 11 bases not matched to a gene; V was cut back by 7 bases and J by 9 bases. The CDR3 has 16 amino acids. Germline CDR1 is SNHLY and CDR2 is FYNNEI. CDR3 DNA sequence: TGTGCCAGCAAGGTGGCCGGGACTAGCGGGAGAGGTGAGCAGTTCTTC. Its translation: CASKVAGTSGRGEQFF.

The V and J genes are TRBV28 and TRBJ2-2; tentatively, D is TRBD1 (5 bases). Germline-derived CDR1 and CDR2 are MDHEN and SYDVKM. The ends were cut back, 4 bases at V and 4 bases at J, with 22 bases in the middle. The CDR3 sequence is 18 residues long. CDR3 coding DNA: TGTGCCAGCAGTTCTTCCATTTCCCGGACACCCCTCACCGGGGAGCTGTTTTTT. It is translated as CASSSSISRTPLTGELFF.

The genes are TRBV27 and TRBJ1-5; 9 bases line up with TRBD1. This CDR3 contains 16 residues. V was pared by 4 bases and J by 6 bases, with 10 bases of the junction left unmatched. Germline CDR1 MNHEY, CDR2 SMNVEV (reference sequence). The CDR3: CASSSDGQGHGQPQHF. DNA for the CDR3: TGTGCCAGCAGTTCGGACGGACAGGGGCACGGTCAGCCCCAGCATTTT.

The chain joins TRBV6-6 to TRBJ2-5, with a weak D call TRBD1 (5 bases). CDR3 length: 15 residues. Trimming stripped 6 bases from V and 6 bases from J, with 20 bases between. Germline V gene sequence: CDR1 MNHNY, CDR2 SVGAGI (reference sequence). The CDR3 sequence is CASSQDRQGRKTQYF. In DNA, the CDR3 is TGTGCCAGCAGCCAGGATCGGCAGGGTAGAAAGACCCAGTACTTC.

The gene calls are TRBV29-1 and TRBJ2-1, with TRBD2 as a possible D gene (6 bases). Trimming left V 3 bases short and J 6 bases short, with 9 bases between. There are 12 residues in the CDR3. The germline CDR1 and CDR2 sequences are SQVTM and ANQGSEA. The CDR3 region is CSVDRDFNEQFF. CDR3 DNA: TGCAGCGTTGATAGGGACTTCAATGAGCAGTTCTTC.

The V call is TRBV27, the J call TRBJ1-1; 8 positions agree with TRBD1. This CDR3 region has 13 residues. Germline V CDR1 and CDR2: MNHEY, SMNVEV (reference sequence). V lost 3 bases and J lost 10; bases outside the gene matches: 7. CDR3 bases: TGTGCCAGCAGTTTGTTGACAGGGGAGGGAGCTTTCTTT. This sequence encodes CASSLLTGEGAFF.

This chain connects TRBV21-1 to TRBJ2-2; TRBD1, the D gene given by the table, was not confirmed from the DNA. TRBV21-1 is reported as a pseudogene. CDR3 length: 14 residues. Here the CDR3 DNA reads TGTGCCAGCCACAGGGATACGAACACCGGGGAGCTGTTTTTT. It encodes CASHRDTNTGELFF.

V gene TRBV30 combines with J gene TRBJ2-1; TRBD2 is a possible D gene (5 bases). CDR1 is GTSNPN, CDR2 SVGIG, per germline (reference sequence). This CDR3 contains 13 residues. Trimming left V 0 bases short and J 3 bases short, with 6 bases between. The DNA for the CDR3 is TGTGCCTGGAGTGTACTAGACTACAATGAGCAGTTCTTC. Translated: CAWSVLDYNEQFF.

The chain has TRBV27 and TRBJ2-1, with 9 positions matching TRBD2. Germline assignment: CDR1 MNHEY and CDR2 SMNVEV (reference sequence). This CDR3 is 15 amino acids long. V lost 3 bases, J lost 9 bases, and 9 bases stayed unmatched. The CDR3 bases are TGTGCCAGCAGTTTCCTGGCGGGAGGGATTCTTGAGCAGTTCTTC. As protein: CASSFLAGGILEQFF.

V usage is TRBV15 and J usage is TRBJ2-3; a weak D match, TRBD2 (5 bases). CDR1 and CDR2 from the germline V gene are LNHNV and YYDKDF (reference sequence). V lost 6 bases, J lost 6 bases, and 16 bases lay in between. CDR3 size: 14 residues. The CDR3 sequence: CATRDTRSVDTQYF. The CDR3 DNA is TGTGCCACCAGGGATACTAGGTCTGTGGATACGCAGTATTTT.

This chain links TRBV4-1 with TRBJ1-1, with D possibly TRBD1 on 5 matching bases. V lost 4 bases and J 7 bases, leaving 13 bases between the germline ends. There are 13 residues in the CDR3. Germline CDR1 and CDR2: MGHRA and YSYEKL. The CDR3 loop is CASSRSLGGEAFF. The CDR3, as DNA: TGCGCCAGCAGCCGGAGCTTGGGGGGTGAAGCTTTCTTT.

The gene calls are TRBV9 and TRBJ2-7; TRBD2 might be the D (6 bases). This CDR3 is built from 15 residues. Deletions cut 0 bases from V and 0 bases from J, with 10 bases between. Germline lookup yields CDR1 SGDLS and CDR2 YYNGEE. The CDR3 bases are TGTGCCAGCAGCGTAGCTAGCGCGAGCTCCTACGAGCAGTACTTC. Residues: CASSVASASSYEQYF.

CDR3 in amino acids: CAIWTGELFF. DNA for the CDR3: TGTGCCATTTGGACCGGGGAGCTGTTTTTT. The chain uses TRBV6-5 and TRBJ2-2; D not certain. Trimming removed 10 bases from V and 5 bases from J, with 5 bases in between. Looked up from germline, CDR1 is MNHEY and CDR2 is SVGAGI. The CDR3 covers 10 residues.

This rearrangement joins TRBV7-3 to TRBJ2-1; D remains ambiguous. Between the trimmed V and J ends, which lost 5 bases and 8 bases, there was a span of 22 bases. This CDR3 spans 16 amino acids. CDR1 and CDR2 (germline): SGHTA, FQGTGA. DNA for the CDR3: TGTGCCAGCAGCCCGCTGCTGCAACCGAACTTTGATGAGCAGTTCTTC. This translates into CASSPLLQPNFDEQFF.

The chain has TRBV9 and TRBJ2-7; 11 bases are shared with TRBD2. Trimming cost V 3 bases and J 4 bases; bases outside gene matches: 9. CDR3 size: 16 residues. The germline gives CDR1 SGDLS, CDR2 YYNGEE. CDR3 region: CASSGGVGLAAYEQYF. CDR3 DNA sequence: TGTGCCAGCAGCGGCGGAGTGGGACTAGCGGCTTACGAGCAGTACTTC. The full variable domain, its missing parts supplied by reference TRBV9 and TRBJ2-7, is DSGVTQTPKHLITATGQRVTLRCSPRSGDLSVYWYQQSLDQGLQFLIQYYNGEERAKGNILERFSAQQFPDLHSELNLSSLELGDSALYFCASSGGVGLAAYEQYFGPGTRLTVT.

The CDR3 loop is CASNTGPQYEQYF. For the CDR3, the DNA is TGTGCCAGTAATACAGGGCCGCAGTACGAGCAGTACTTC. This chain uses TRBV19 with TRBJ2-7; weak D call: TRBD1 (6 bases). In germline, CDR1 is LNHDA, CDR2 SQIVND (reference sequence). The CDR3 consists of 13 residues. Between the trimmed V and J ends, which lost 7 bases and 4 bases, there was a span of 14 bases.

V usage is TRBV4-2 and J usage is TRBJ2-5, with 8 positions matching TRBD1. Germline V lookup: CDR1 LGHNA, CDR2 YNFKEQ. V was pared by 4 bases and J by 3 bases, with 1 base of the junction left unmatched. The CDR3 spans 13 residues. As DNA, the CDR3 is TGTGCCAGCAGCCTGGACAGGGAAGAGACCCAGTACTTC. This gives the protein CASSLDREETQYF.

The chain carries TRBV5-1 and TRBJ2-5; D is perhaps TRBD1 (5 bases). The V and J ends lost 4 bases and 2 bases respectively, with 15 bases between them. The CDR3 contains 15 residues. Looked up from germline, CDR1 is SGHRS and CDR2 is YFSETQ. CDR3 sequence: CASSGRTITQETQYF. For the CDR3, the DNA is TGCGCCAGCAGCGGAAGGACAATTACGCAAGAGACCCAGTACTTC.

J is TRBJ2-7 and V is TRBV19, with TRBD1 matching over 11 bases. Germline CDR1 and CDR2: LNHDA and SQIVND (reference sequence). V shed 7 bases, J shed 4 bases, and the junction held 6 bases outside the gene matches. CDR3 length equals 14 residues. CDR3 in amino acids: CASTSGTGGYEQYF. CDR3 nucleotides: TGTGCCAGTACCTCAGGGACAGGGGGTTACGAGCAGTACTTC.

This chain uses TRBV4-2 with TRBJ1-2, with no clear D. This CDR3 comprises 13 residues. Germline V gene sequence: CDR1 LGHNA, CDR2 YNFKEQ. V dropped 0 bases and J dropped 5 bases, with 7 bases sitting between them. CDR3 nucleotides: TGTGCCAGCAGCCAAGACATGGGGTATGGCTACACCTTC. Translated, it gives CASSQDMGYGYTF.

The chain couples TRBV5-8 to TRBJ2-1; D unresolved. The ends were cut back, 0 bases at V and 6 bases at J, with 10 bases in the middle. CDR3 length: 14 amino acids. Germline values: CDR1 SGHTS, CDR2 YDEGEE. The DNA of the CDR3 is TGTGCCAGCAGCTTGGAGGAGACACTCAATGAGCAGTTCTTC. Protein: CASSLEETLNEQFF.

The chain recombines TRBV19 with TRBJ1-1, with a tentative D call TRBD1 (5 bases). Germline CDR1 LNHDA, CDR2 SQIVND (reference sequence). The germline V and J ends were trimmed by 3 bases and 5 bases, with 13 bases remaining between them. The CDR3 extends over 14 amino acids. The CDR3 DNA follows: TGTGCCAGTAGTATCGGGACGAGGAGGACTGAAGCTTTCTTT. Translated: CASSIGTRRTEAFF.

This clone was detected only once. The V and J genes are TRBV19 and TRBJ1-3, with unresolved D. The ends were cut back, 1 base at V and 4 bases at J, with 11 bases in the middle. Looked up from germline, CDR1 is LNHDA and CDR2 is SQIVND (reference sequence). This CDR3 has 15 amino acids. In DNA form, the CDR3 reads TGTGCCAGTAGTATAGTGGGGTCTCCGGGAAACACCATATATTTT. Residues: CASSIVGSPGNTIYF.

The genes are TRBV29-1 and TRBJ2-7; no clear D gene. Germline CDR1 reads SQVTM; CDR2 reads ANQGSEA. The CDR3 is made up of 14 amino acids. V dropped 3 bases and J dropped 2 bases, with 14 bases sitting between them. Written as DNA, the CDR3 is TGCAGCGTTGATGGTCGGTCCGGAACCTACGAGCAGTACTTC. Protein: CSVDGRSGTYEQYF.

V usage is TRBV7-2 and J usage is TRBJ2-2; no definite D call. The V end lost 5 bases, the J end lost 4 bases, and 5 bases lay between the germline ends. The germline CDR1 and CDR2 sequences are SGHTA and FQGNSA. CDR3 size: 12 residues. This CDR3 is CASSVGTGELFF. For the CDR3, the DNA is TGTGCCAGCAGCGTGGGCACCGGGGAGCTGTTTTTT.